This paragraph covers one TCR beta chain sequence. A much larger clone differs from this one at a single base, so this may be a read error. Trimming stripped 6 bases from V and 0 bases from J, with 8 bases between. The CDR3 has 13 amino acids. Germline-derived CDR1 and CDR2 are SNHLY and FYNNEI. Some clones are missing from TCRdb's copy, which holds only in-frame ones; the method was immunoSEQ multiplex PCR. The sample contains 550,000 to 850,000 clones, approximately 77% of which appear only once. The data are from a study of shared clonotypes between healthy human individuals. This sequence originates from a woman aged 25 to 39 in good health. What was sequenced was memory CD4+ T cells sorted from blood. Subset: CD45RA-negative fraction. This chain links TRBV2 with TRBJ1-1; maybe TRBD1 (5 bases). This CDR3 reads CASRMGLNTEAFF. CDR3 nucleotides: TGTGCCAGCAGGATGGGACTGAACACTGAAGCTTTCTTT. Looking up the rest from reference TRBV2 and TRBJ1-1 gives the full variable domain: EPEVTQTPSHQVTQMGQEVILRCVPISNHLYFYWYRQILGQKVEFLVSFYNNEISEKSEIFDDQFSVERPDGSNFTLKIRSTKLEDSAMYFCASRMGLNTEAFFGQGTRLTVV.